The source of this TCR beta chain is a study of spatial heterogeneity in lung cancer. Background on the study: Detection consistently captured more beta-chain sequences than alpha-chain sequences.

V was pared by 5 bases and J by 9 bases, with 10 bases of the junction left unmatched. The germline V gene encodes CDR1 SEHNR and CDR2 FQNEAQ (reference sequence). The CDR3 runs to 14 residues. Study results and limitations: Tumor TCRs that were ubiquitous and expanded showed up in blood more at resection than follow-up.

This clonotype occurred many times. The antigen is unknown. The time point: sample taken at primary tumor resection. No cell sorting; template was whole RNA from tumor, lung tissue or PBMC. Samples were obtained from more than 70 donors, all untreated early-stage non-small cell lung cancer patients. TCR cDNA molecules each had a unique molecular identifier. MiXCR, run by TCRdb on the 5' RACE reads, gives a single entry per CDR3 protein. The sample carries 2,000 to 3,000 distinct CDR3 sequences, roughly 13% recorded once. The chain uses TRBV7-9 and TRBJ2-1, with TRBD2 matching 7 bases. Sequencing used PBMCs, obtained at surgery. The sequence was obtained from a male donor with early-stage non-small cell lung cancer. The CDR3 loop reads CASSGILLAFEQFF. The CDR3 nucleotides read TGTGCCAGCAGCGGGATACTACTAGCGTTTGAGCAGTTCTTC.